These 10 T cell receptor beta chains originate from one sample sequenced in a study of OX40 agonist ivuxolimab in advanced cancers. The table came from immunoSEQ multiplex PCR; TCRdb's copy has only in-frame clones and leaves some out. The repertoire holds approximately 67,000 clones, around nine tenths seen once, with less than 6% in the top ten. The source was CD4+ or CD8+ T cells sorted from blood, collected in a trial of the OX40 agonist ivuxolimab. The receptor source for this set is an adult with an advanced solid tumor such as melanoma, head and neck, liver or kidney cancer.

The CDR3 DNA reads TGTGCCAGCAGTACCGGGTTAAGCTCCTACAATGAGCAGTTCTTC. Protein product: CASSTGLSSYNEQFF. The chain employs TRBV6-5 and TRBJ2-1, with D unresolved. Germline lookup yields CDR1 MNHEY and CDR2 SVGAGI. CDR3 length equals 15 residues. V was shortened by 5 bases and J by 0 bases, with 11 bases between the two germline ends.

This clone was seen once. The genes are TRBV5-8 and TRBJ1-2, with a weak D call TRBD1 (5 bases). Trimming took off 3 bases at V and 1 base at J, with 16 bases between the two ends. Germline V gene data show CDR1 as SGHTS and CDR2 as YDEGEE. This CDR3 is 16 amino acids long. CDR3 sequence: CASSYVDSSGNYGYTF. In DNA, the CDR3 is TGTGCCAGCAGCTACGTAGACAGTTCGGGTAACTATGGCTACACCTTC.

The V gene is TRBV28, the J gene TRBJ1-3; D call uncertain. Trimming stripped 3 bases from V and 2 bases from J, with 17 bases between. The length of the CDR3 is 17 residues. Germline V gives CDR1 MDHEN, CDR2 SYDVKM. The CDR3 nucleotides are TGTGCCAGCAGTTTCAGCCCTAAAGTGGATACTGGAAACACCATATATTTT. Residues: CASSFSPKVDTGNTIYF.

J is TRBJ1-1 and V is TRBV7-9, with no clear D. Germline CDR1 SEHNR, CDR2 FQNEAQ (reference sequence). This CDR3 has 18 amino acids. Deletions cut 3 bases from V and 4 bases from J, with 24 bases between. CDR3 in DNA: TGTGCCAGCAGCTTTGAACTACGGGAGTACAGCTCGGGCACTGAAGCTTTCTTT. This translates into CASSFELREYSSGTEAFF.

The CDR3 nucleotides are TGTGCCAGTAGTCGGGACAGAGTTACTGGGGCCAACGTCCTGACTTTC. Translated: CASSRDRVTGANVLTF. The rearrangement joins TRBV19 to TRBJ2-6, with 7 bases matching TRBD1. Germline values: CDR1 LNHDA, CDR2 SQIVND (reference sequence). The CDR3 totals 16 residues. V trimming: 5 bases; J trimming: 2 bases; junction bases outside the gene matches: 6.

This rearrangement joins TRBV28 to TRBJ1-3; D gene ambiguous. V dropped 2 bases and J dropped 4 bases, with 0 bases sitting between them. This CDR3 region has 11 residues. Germline CDR1 reads MDHEN; CDR2 reads SYDVKM. The CDR3 coding sequence is TGTGCCAGCAGTTTAGGAAACACCATATATTTT. Its translation: CASSLGNTIYF.

CDR3 nucleotide sequence: TGTGCCAGCAGCTCGACAGGGGGCTATGGCTACACCTTC. The encoded protein is CASSSTGGYGYTF. The chain uses TRBV7-3 and TRBJ1-2; TRBD1 matches 9 bases. Germline loops: CDR1 SGHTA, CDR2 FQGTGA. The CDR3 loop spans 13 amino acids. Unmatched junction bases numbered 1, after V lost 4 bases and J lost 4 bases. Full variable domain (remainder filled in from reference TRBV7-3 and TRBJ1-2): GAGVSQTPSNKVTEKGKYVELRCDPISGHTALYWYRQSLGQGPEFLIYFQGTGAADDSGLPNDRFFAVRPEGSVSTLKIQRTERGDSAVYLCASSSTGGYGYTFGSGTRLTVV.

This chain uses TRBV29-1 with TRBJ2-7, with a weak D call TRBD2 (6 bases). Trimming took off 1 base at V and 3 bases at J, with 19 bases between the two ends. Germline assignment: CDR1 SQVTM and CDR2 ANQGSEA. The CDR3 spans 16 residues. CDR3 nucleotides: TGCAGCGTTGAAGGGGGTGAGGCGGGAAATTTCTACGAGCAGTACTTC. Amino acids: CSVEGGEAGNFYEQYF.

The V gene is TRBV27, the J gene TRBJ2-7, with 10 bases that match TRBD1. Per germline, CDR1 MNHEY and CDR2 SMNVEV (reference sequence). The CDR3 consists of 16 residues. The junction had 11 bases not matched to a gene; V was cut back by 5 bases and J by 4 bases. The DNA of the CDR3 is TGTGCCAGCAGTGCACTACCGGGACAGGGGCCGTACGAGCAGTACTTC. Its protein product is CASSALPGQGPYEQYF.

The chain uses TRBV27 and TRBJ1-3; D is ambiguous. The CDR3 covers 15 residues. Germline assignment: CDR1 MNHEY and CDR2 SMNVEV (reference sequence). V lost 6 bases and J lost 0, with 12 bases in between. The CDR3 reads CASSPSWTSGNTIYF. The CDR3 bases are TGTGCCAGCAGCCCATCGTGGACCTCTGGAAACACCATATATTTT.